A selection of T cell receptor beta chains follows, all from one sample in a study of blood T cell repertoires in COVID-19. Only in-frame clones appear in the TCRdb table, and some are missing; sequencing was by immunoSEQ multiplex PCR. The table has around 51,000 clones, approximately 90% seen once. Sequenced sample: peripheral blood. The receptors shown here come from a man in his sixties or seventies with acute or convalescent COVID-19. CDR3s include the opening cysteine and the closing phenylalanine or tryptophan. The order of the fields is V gene, clone size, J gene, D gene, CDR3 DNA, CDR3 protein. D genes are given only for firm matches. For some rows the clone size is stated as once, few or many, or as a class when expanded; others skip it.

TRBV7-9	NA	TRBJ1-1	NA	TGTGCCAGCAGCTTTACGGGGAACACTGAAGCTTTCTTT	CASSFTGNTEAFF
TRBV19	NA	TRBJ1-2	TRBD1	TGTGCCAGTGCCTCGGGAGGACAGGGGATCTATGGCTACACCTTC	CASASGGQGIYGYTF
TRBV27	NA	TRBJ2-5	NA	TGTGCCAGCAGCTACCGATTTCAAGAGACCCAGTACTTC	CASSYRFQETQYF
TRBV4-3	NA	TRBJ1-2	TRBD1	TGCGCCAGCAGCCAAGAGAGTAGGGGACAGCGGGTCTATGGCTACACCTTC	CASSQESRGQRVYGYTF
TRBV6-5	NA	TRBJ2-3	NA	TGTGCCAGCACCGCGGGACTCCTTAATTCAGATACGCAGTATTTT	CASTAGLLNSDTQYF
TRBV3-1/TRBV3-2	NA	TRBJ1-1	NA	TGTGCCAGCAGCCATACAGGCATGAACACTGAAGCTTTCTTT	CASSHTGMNTEAFF
TRBV7-2	NA	TRBJ1-1	NA	TGTGCCAGCAGCTCTAACGGGTTCACTGAAGCTTTCTTT	CASSSNGFTEAFF
TRBV27	NA	TRBJ2-5	NA	TGTGCCAGCAGTTTCGCAGGGAAAGAGACCCAGTACTTC	CASSFAGKETQYF
TRBV4-1	NA	TRBJ1-1	TRBD1	TGCGCCAGCAGCCTCGGACAGGGGACCACTGAAGCTTTCTTT	CASSLGQGTTEAFF
TRBV5-4	NA	TRBJ1-5	NA	TGTGCCACCCCTCCGCGAAGCAATCAGCCCCAGCATTTT	CATPPRSNQPQHF
TRBV6-6	NA	TRBJ1-2	NA	TGTGCCAGCACCTCCTCGGGAGGCTACACCTTC	CASTSSGGYTF
TRBV11-2	NA	TRBJ1-4	TRBD1	TGTGCCAGCAGCTTAGGGCCAGGGGGGACTAATGAAAAACTGTTTTTT	CASSLGPGGTNEKLFF
TRBV4-3	NA	TRBJ1-2	NA	TGCGCCAGCAGCGATTCAGACACAGCTAACTATGGCTACACCTTC	CASSDSDTANYGYTF
TRBV18	NA	TRBJ2-5	TRBD1	TGTGCCAGCTCAGAGGACAGGGATCAAGAGACCCAGTACTTC	CASSEDRDQETQYF
TRBV7-2	NA	TRBJ1-1	NA	TGTGCCAGCAGCTTAGGGACAGTTGAAGCTTTCTTT	CASSLGTVEAFF
TRBV9	NA	TRBJ2-3	TRBD1	TGTGCCAGCAGCGTAGCCGGACAGGGGAGCACAGATACGCAGTATTTT	CASSVAGQGSTDTQYF
TRBV28	NA	TRBJ1-3	NA	TGTGCCAGTCGGGTCGGCGGCTCTGGAAACACCATATATTTT	CASRVGGSGNTIYF
TRBV19	few	TRBJ1-1	NA	TGTGCCTCAACCCAGGGGAACACTGAAGCTTTCTTT	CASTQGNTEAFF
TRBV6-5	NA	TRBJ2-5	TRBD1	TGTGCCAGCAGGGACAGGGTTTCGGGGGAGACCCAGTACTTC	CASRDRVSGETQYF
TRBV12-3/TRBV12-4	NA	TRBJ2-2	NA	TGTGCCAGCAGTTTAGGTGGGCCCGGGGAGCTGTTTTTT	CASSLGGPGELFF
TRBV5-8	once	TRBJ1-3	NA	TGTGCCAGCAGCCTCGGCTCTGGAAACACCATATATTTT	CASSLGSGNTIYF
TRBV2	NA	TRBJ2-7	NA	TGTGCCAGCAGGCTCAGCTCCTACGAGCAGTACTTC	CASRLSSYEQYF